This TCR beta chain was recovered during a study of T-cell memory formation after mild COVID-19. Study-level results: The finding that pre-infection memory included some responding clones suggested that cross-reactive memory joined.

V dropped 0 bases and J dropped 3; count of bases not matched to a gene: 8. The germline CDR1 and CDR2 sequences are SGHVS and FQNEAQ. The CDR3 is 17 residues long. On this clonotype itself: What it binds is not known.

Constant-segment-primed 5'RACE gave TCR alpha and TCR beta cDNA libraries with sample barcodes and UMIs. TCRdb used MiXCR to reprocess the 5' RACE reads, holding one entry per CDR3 protein. This repertoire shows 450,000 or so distinct CDR3 sequences, around 27% found once; its top ten account for around 13%. The rearrangement links TRBV7-8 to TRBJ2-1; 7 nucleotides line up with TRBD2. Sequencing input: PBMCs or a T cell subset sorted from them (not recorded which). This receptor was obtained from an adult woman who had mild COVID-19 (a few samples of this study predate the infection). Cell type and time point are not known. CDR3 amino acids: CASSLAELALSYNEQFF. The CDR3 DNA reads as TGTGCCAGCAGCTTAGCGGAACTAGCGCTTAGCTACAATGAGCAGTTCTTC.